This passage covers 21 T cell receptor beta chains from one sample sequenced in a study of regulatory dendritic cells for organ transplantation. Assay: immunoSEQ multiplex PCR; the TCRdb copy retains only in-frame clones and omits some. The sample records tens of thousands of clones, 85% being singletons. CFSE-labeled sorted T cells met regulatory or mature dendritic cells for around five days. These receptors have no identified antigens. The specimen was naive CD4+ T cells from blood cultured with dendritic cells. Regarding subset: CD45RA+ naive T cells. The receptors derive from a human donor in good health.

This chain links TRBV18 with TRBJ1-5; no firm D call. This CDR3 is built from 14 residues. CDR1 is KGHSH and CDR2 is LQKENI in the germline V gene. The germline V and J ends were trimmed by 2 bases and 3 bases, with 8 bases remaining between them. CDR3 nucleotide sequence: TGTGCCAGCTCACCAGAACAGATCAATCAGCCCCAGCATTTT. This translates into CASSPEQINQPQHF.

The V call is TRBV6-5, the J call TRBJ1-1; D gene ambiguous. Between the trimmed V and J ends, which lost 6 bases and 1 base, there was a span of 12 bases. The CDR3 is made up of 14 amino acids. Germline V gene lookup returns CDR1 MNHEY and CDR2 SVGAGI. The CDR3 protein is CASSPDPRNTEAFF. The CDR3 DNA follows: TGTGCCAGCAGCCCGGACCCTCGGAACACTGAAGCTTTCTTT.

The rearrangement links TRBV11-1 to TRBJ2-2, with D possibly being TRBD1 or TRBD2 (6 bases each). The CDR3 covers 14 residues. The V and J ends lost 2 bases and 4 bases respectively, with 8 bases between them. Per the germline V gene, CDR1 is SGHAT and CDR2 is FQDESV (reference sequence). CDR3 sequence: CASSLTGATGELFF. Written as DNA, the CDR3 is TGTGCCAGCAGCTTAACGGGGGCCACCGGGGAGCTGTTTTTT.

The V and J genes are TRBV19 and TRBJ2-3; TRBD2 agrees at 9 bases. After removal of 7 bases from V and 1 base from J, the junction contained 12 bases not matched to a gene. Germline CDR1 LNHDA, CDR2 SQIVND (reference sequence). CDR3 size: 17 residues. CDR3 protein: CASNSRTSVGGTDTQYF. The CDR3 DNA reads TGTGCCAGTAATTCCAGGACTAGCGTCGGGGGCACAGATACGCAGTATTTT.

The J gene is TRBJ2-5, the V gene TRBV11-2, with TRBD1 identical over 12 bases. This CDR3 is built from 17 residues. CDR1 and CDR2 from the germline V gene are SGHAT and FQNNGV. V lost 1 base, J lost 6 bases, and 9 bases stayed unmatched. The CDR3, as DNA: TGTGCCAGCAGCTTAGGCGGCGGGACAGGGGGCTTGAAGACCCAGTACTTC. Residues: CASSLGGGTGGLKTQYF.

The chain has TRBV6-6 and TRBJ2-5; perhaps TRBD2 as D (6 bases). The CDR3 has 15 residues. With 3 bases removed from V and 2 bases from J, the gap between germline ends came to 13 bases. From germline, CDR1 is MNHNY and CDR2 SVGAGI (reference sequence). The CDR3: CASSYLERAQETQYF. CDR3 DNA: TGTGCCAGCAGTTATCTTGAGCGGGCTCAAGAGACCCAGTACTTC.

The genes are TRBV27 and TRBJ2-7; 9 bases align to TRBD1. The CDR3 runs to 15 residues. The junction had 3 bases not matched to a gene; V was cut back by 1 base and J by 2 bases. Germline CDR1 and CDR2: MNHEY and SMNVEV (reference sequence). DNA of the CDR3: TGTGCCAGCAGTTTATGGGACAGGGTAACCTACGAGCAGTACTTC. As protein: CASSLWDRVTYEQYF.

The chain employs TRBV9 and TRBJ2-3; maybe TRBD2 (6 bases). V lost 7 bases and J 0 bases, leaving 12 bases between the germline ends. The CDR3 runs to 14 residues. The germline V gene has CDR1 SGDLS and CDR2 YYNGEE. DNA for the CDR3: TGTGCCAGCTCACCGGGACTTAGCACAGATACGCAGTATTTT. It encodes CASSPGLSTDTQYF. The variable domain in full, completed from reference TRBV9 and TRBJ2-3, reads DSGVTQTPKHLITATGQRVTLRCSPRSGDLSVYWYQQSLDQGLQFLIQYYNGEERAKGNILERFSAQQFPDLHSELNLSSLELGDSALYFCASSPGLSTDTQYFGPGTRLTVL.

The chain couples TRBV9 to TRBJ2-3; the match to TRBD2 covers 13 bases. Germline CDR1 reads SGDLS; CDR2 reads YYNGEE. Trimming at V came to 3 bases and at J to 5 bases, leaving 6 bases not matched to a gene. The CDR3 is made up of 16 amino acids. The CDR3: CASSAGTSGILDTQYF. CDR3 in DNA: TGTGCCAGCAGCGCCGGGACTAGCGGGATTCTAGATACGCAGTATTTT. Supplemented by reference TRBV9 and TRBJ2-3, the full variable domain reads DSGVTQTPKHLITATGQRVTLRCSPRSGDLSVYWYQQSLDQGLQFLIQYYNGEERAKGNILERFSAQQFPDLHSELNLSSLELGDSALYFCASSAGTSGILDTQYFGPGTRLTVL.

This rearrangement joins TRBV6-5 to TRBJ1-4; D possibly corresponds to TRBD1 (6 bases). This CDR3 spans 15 amino acids. Germline assignment: CDR1 MNHEY and CDR2 SVGAGI. V was cut by 6 bases and J by 3 bases, with 14 bases left in between. The CDR3 is CASRGAADSNEKLFF. CDR3 nucleotides: TGTGCCAGCAGGGGGGCAGCGGATTCTAATGAAAAACTGTTTTTT.

The chain couples TRBV28 to TRBJ1-2; the match to TRBD1 covers 7 bases. Germline V gene data show CDR1 as MDHEN and CDR2 as SYDVKM. The CDR3 contains 15 residues. The trim removed 6 bases at V and 3 bases at J, leaving 10 bases unmatched. The CDR3: CASRATGEGHYGYTF. CDR3 DNA sequence: TGTGCCAGCAGGGCTACAGGGGAGGGCCACTATGGCTACACCTTC.

The chain uses TRBV19 and TRBJ1-2; D unclear. V gave up 7 bases and J gave up 5 bases, with 11 bases separating them. The CDR3 is 12 residues long. Looked up from germline, CDR1 is LNHDA and CDR2 is SQIVND (reference sequence). The CDR3 nucleotides read TGTGCCAGTACCCCAGACCAATATGGCTACACCTTC. It yields the protein CASTPDQYGYTF. Combining the CDR3 with reference TRBV19 and TRBJ1-2 gives the whole variable domain DGGITQSPKYLFRKEGQNVTLSCEQNLNHDAMYWYRQDPGQGLRLIYYSQIVNDFQKGDIAEGYSVSREKKESFPLTVTSAQKNPTAFYLCASTPDQYGYTFGSGTRLTVV.

The gene calls are TRBV29-1 and TRBJ2-3; 8 nucleotides agree with TRBD2. V lost 6 bases to trimming and J lost 4 bases; unmatched junction nucleotides: 9. The CDR3 runs to 14 residues. Germline CDR1 is SQVTM and CDR2 is ANQGSEA. CDR3 in amino acids: CSVSGGGYADTQYF. Here the CDR3 DNA reads TGCAGCGTAAGCGGGGGAGGATATGCAGATACGCAGTATTTT.

The genes are TRBV7-6 and TRBJ1-2, with no clear D. CDR1 is SGHVS and CDR2 is FNYEAQ in the germline V gene. This CDR3 spans 17 amino acids. V was shortened by 2 bases and J by 2 bases, with 18 bases between the two germline ends. The CDR3 DNA follows: TGTGCCAGCAGCTTAACTTATCCGGTCGGCAGCAACTATGGCTACACCTTC. This gives the protein CASSLTYPVGSNYGYTF.

The chain combines TRBV10-3 with TRBJ2-1, with D possibly called TRBD1 or TRBD2 (5 bases each). Germline V CDR1 and CDR2: ENHRY, SYGVKD. V was cut by 7 bases and J by 12 bases, with 31 bases left in between. The CDR3 loop spans 17 amino acids. The CDR3 loop reads CAIITGTTRDPHRGQFF. As DNA, the CDR3 is TGTGCCATCATTACCGGGACGACCAGGGACCCCCACCGTGGGCAGTTCTTC.

The CDR3 sequence is CASSIRDTNQPQHF. DNA of the CDR3: TGTGCCAGTAGTATCAGGGACACCAATCAGCCCCAGCATTTT. The chain uses TRBV19 and TRBJ1-5; tentative D call: TRBD1 (6 bases). V dropped 3 bases and J dropped 3 bases, with 9 bases sitting between them. The CDR3 loop spans 14 amino acids. Germline V lookup: CDR1 LNHDA, CDR2 SQIVND (reference sequence).

This chain uses TRBV7-2 with TRBJ2-3, with a possible D match to TRBD2 (6 bases). V was trimmed by 1 base and J by 2 bases, leaving 10 bases between them. Germline lookup yields CDR1 SGHTA and CDR2 FQGNSA. This CDR3 has 15 residues. The CDR3 coding sequence is TGTGCCAGCAGCTTAGAAGCGGGCAACACAGATACGCAGTATTTT. This sequence encodes CASSLEAGNTDTQYF. Drawing the rest from reference TRBV7-2 and TRBJ2-3, the complete variable domain is GAGVSQSPSNKVTEKGKDVELRCDPISGHTALYWYRQSLGQGLEFLIYFQGNSAPDKSGLPSDRFSAERTGGSVSTLTIQRTQQEDSAVYLCASSLEAGNTDTQYFGPGTRLTVL.

The chain recombines TRBV7-2 with TRBJ1-5, with 7 bases aligning to TRBD1. CDR1 SGHTA and CDR2 FQGNSA come from the germline V gene. This CDR3 spans 15 amino acids. The ends lost 2 bases at V and 7 bases at J; junction bases unmatched: 8. In DNA, the CDR3 is TGTGCCAGCAGCTTAACTTCAGGGGGATGGCAGCCCCAGCATTTT. This codes for CASSLTSGGWQPQHF.

The rearrangement links TRBV2 to TRBJ1-5, with D uncertain. Germline V gives CDR1 SNHLY, CDR2 FYNNEI. V lost 7 bases and J 0 bases, leaving 7 bases between the germline ends. The CDR3 length is 13 residues. CDR3 sequence: CASNLISNQPQHF. CDR3 sequence (DNA): TGTGCCAGCAACCTGATTAGCAATCAGCCCCAGCATTTT.

For the CDR3, the DNA is TGTGCCTGGAAGGGGGACAGGTCGACTGAAGCTTTCTTT. It specifies CAWKGDRSTEAFF. The J gene is TRBJ1-1, the V gene TRBV30, with 8 bases aligning to TRBD1. Germline lookup yields CDR1 GTSNPN and CDR2 SVGIG (reference sequence). V lost 4 bases, J lost 5 bases, and 6 bases stayed unmatched. There are 13 residues in the CDR3.

This clone was recorded only once. The chain recombines TRBV9 with TRBJ2-1; 9 bases are shared with TRBD2. The ends lost 4 bases at V and 10 bases at J; junction bases unmatched: 15. CDR3 length equals 16 residues. The V gene's germline CDR1 is SGDLS and CDR2 YYNGEE. The CDR3 DNA follows: TGTGCCAGCAGCACCCAATTAGCGGGGGCGGAGGTAGAGCAGTTCTTC. This encodes CASSTQLAGAEVEQFF.